This T cell receptor beta chain was sequenced during a study of human T cells and chemical hapten exposure. TCRdb analysed the RACE reads with MiXCR anew, one entry per CDR3 protein. The sample records 85,000 to 130,000 distinct CDR3 sequences, about 12% being singletons. Described time point: pre-sensitization, week 0. Treatment denoted: therapeutic diphenylcyclopropenone sensitization with weekly scalp DPC. Trimming took 4 bases from V and 3 from J, leaving 12 bases between them. Per germline, CDR1 MGHRA and CDR2 YSYEKL. CDR3 length: 15 amino acids. The input for sequencing was whole blood, taken in connection with sensitization to the hapten diphenylcyclopropenone (DPC). The genes are TRBV4-1 and TRBJ1-4, with D possibly TRBD1 on 6 matching bases. This TCR was sampled from a woman in her forties or fifties with alopecia areata. Some clones in this sample may be carry-over from other donors' samples. The CDR3: CASSPQGLANEKLFF. In DNA, the CDR3 is TGCGCCAGCAGCCCGCAGGGGCTAGCTAATGAAAAACTGTTTTTT.